This T cell receptor beta chain was sequenced during a study of blood T cell repertoires in COVID-19. Study in general: Sites across the United States, Italy and Spain contributed samples from acute and convalescent COVID-19.

Per the authors' pipeline: Counts of nucleated cells, estimated from reference gene primer amplification, were obtained. Profiling relied on immunoSEQ multiplex PCR, and the TCRdb table lists in-frame clones only, not all of them. V and J calls and clone size are as listed in that table; D and trimming were resolved from the DNA. The sample has a few hundred thousand clones, roughly 84% seen once; the top ten hold roughly 7%. This CDR3 spans 15 amino acids. The V gene's germline CDR1 is KGHDR and CDR2 SFDVKD. Trimming shortened V by 2 bases and J by 0 bases, and 9 bases separated the two germline ends.

The TCR originated in a woman aged 45-65 years with acute or convalescent COVID-19. Sequenced material: peripheral blood. The genes are TRBV24-1 and TRBJ1-1; weak D call: TRBD1 (6 bases). CDR3 nucleotide sequence: TGTGCCACCAGTGATTCGGACAGCTTGAACACTGAAGCTTTCTTT. Its translation: CATSDSDSLNTEAFF.